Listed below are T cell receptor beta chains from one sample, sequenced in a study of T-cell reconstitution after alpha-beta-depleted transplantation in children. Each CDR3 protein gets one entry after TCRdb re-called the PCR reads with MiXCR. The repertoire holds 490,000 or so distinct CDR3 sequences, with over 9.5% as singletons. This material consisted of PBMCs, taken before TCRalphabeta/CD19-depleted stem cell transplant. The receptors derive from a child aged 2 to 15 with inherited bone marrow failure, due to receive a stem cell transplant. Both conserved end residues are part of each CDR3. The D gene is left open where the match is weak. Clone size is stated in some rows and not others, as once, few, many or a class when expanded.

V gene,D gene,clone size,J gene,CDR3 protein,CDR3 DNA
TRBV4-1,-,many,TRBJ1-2,CASSRAASKSNYGYTF,TGCGCCAGCAGCCGAGCAGCTTCGAAAAGTAACTATGGCTACACCTTC
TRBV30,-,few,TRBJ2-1,CALDNPSNEQFF,TGTGCTCTTGACAACCCCAGTAATGAGCAGTTCTTC
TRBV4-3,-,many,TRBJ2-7,CASSQDLGGISYEQYF,TGCGCCAGCAGCCAAGATCTCGGAGGGATCTCCTACGAGCAGTACTTC
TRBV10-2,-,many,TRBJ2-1,CASSTPGPPGNEQFF,TGCGCCAGCAGTACCCCGGGACCCCCTGGCAATGAGCAGTTCTTC
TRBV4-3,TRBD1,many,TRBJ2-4,CASSRGQGDIQYF,TGCGCCAGCAGCCGCGGCCAGGGGGACATTCAGTACTTC
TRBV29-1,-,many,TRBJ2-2,CSAIPVGVPTGELFF,TGCAGCGCTATCCCGGTAGGGGTCCCCACCGGGGAGCTGTTTTTT
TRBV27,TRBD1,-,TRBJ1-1,CASRPDRERNTEAFF,TGTGCCAGCAGACCCGACAGGGAGCGGAACACTGAAGCTTTCTTT
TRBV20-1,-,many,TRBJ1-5,CSARPPGQPQHF,TGCAGTGCTAGACCCCCGGGTCAGCCCCAGCATTTT
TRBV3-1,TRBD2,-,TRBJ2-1,CACCTLRAGGAAHEQFF,TGTGCCTGCTGCACCCTGAGAGCGGGAGGTGCTGCCCATGAGCAGTTCTTC
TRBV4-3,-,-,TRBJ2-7,CASSQERSFGGYEQYF,TGCGCCAGCAGCCAAGAAAGGTCCTTTGGCGGATACGAGCAGTACTTC
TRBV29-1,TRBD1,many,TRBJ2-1,CSVEGGPRGHEQFF,TGCAGCGTCGAAGGGGGCCCAAGGGGTCATGAGCAGTTCTTC
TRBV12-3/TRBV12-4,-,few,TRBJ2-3,CASSYRDVGTDTQYF,TGTGCCAGCAGTTACAGGGATGTGGGCACAGATACGCAGTATTTT
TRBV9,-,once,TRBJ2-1,CASNVGDHALEQFF,TGTGCCAGCAACGTAGGAGACCACGCGTTGGAGCAGTTCTTC
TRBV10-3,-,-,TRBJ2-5,CAIKGRAGVGQETQYF,TGTGCCATCAAGGGCAGGGCTGGGGTCGGCCAAGAGACCCAGTACTTC
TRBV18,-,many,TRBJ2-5,CASSPGGRRETQYF,TGTGCCAGCTCACCGGGGGGGCGAAGAGAGACCCAGTACTTC
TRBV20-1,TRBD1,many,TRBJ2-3,CSAPHGQGSADTQYF,TGCAGTGCTCCCCACGGACAGGGTAGCGCAGATACGCAGTATTTT
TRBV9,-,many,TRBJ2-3,CASSVLGRRGADTQYF,TGTGCCAGCAGCGTACTAGGAAGGCGGGGCGCAGATACGCAGTATTTT
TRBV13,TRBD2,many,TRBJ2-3,CASSLERGPDTQYF,TGTGCCAGCAGCTTAGAGCGGGGACCAGATACGCAGTATTTT
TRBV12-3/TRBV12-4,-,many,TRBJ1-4,CASSLLAVGEKLFF,TGTGCCAGCAGTTTATTGGCAGTAGGGGAAAAACTGTTTTTT
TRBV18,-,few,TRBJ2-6,CASSEIGGGAGANVLTF,TGTGCCAGCTCAGAAATTGGAGGGGGCGCTGGGGCCAACGTCCTGACTTTC
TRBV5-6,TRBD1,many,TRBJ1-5,CASSLFVEDRDQPQHF,TGTGCCAGCAGCTTGTTTGTTGAGGACAGGGATCAGCCCCAGCATTTT
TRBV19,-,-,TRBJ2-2,CASSWELRTGELFF,TGTGCCAGTAGCTGGGAACTGCGCACCGGGGAGCTGTTTTTT
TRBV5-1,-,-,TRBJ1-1,CASSLAPAANTEAFF,TGCGCCAGCAGCTTGGCCCCGGCGGCGAACACTGAAGCTTTCTTT
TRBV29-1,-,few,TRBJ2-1,CSVVTVEQFF,TGCAGCGTCGTGACAGTTGAGCAGTTCTTC
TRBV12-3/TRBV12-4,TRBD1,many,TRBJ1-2,CASSLGTGGDYGYTF,TGTGCCAGCAGTTTAGGGACAGGGGGCGACTATGGCTACACCTTC
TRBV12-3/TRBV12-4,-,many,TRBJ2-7,CASSLGQAPYEQYF,TGTGCCAGCAGTTTAGGGCAGGCCCCCTACGAGCAGTACTTC
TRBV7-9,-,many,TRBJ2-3,CASSLAGWIGDTQYF,TGTGCCAGCAGCTTAGCGGGGTGGATTGGAGATACGCAGTATTTT
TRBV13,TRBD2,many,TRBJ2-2,CASSLSSGRAAGELFF,TGTGCCAGCAGCTTATCGAGCGGGAGGGCCGCCGGGGAGCTGTTTTTT
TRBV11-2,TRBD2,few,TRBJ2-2,CASSYLSTSDTGELFF,TGTGCCAGCAGCTATCTCTCGACTAGCGATACCGGGGAGCTGTTTTTT
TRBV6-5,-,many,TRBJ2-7,CASSNLGHSYEQYF,TGTGCCAGCAGTAACCTTGGACACAGCTACGAGCAGTACTTC
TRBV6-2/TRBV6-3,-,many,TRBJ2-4,CASSTTSPPGWIKF,TGTGCCAGCAGTACCACTAGCCCCCCAGGGTGGATCAAATTC
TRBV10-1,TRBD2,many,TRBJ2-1,CASSESGGSSYNEQFF,TGCGCCAGCAGTGAGTCTGGCGGGAGCTCCTACAATGAGCAGTTCTTC
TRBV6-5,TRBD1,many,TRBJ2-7,CASSYSRTGPHEQYF,TGTGCCAGCAGTTACTCCCGGACAGGGCCCCACGAGCAGTACTTC
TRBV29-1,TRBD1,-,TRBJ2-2,CSAIPPTGSGELFF,TGCAGCGCTATACCTCCGACAGGGTCCGGGGAGCTGTTTTTT
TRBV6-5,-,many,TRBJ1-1,CASMDPGRAFF,TGTGCCAGCATGGATCCTGGTAGAGCTTTCTTT
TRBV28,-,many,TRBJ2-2,CASSSGNTGELFF,TGTGCCAGCAGTAGCGGGAACACCGGGGAGCTGTTTTTT
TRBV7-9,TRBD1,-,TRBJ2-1,CASSSTGGEFDEQFF,TGTGCCAGCAGCTCGACAGGGGGCGAGTTCGATGAGCAGTTCTTC
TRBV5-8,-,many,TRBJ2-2,CASSLGQTNTGELFF,TGTGCCAGCAGCTTGGGACAGACGAACACCGGGGAGCTGTTTTTT
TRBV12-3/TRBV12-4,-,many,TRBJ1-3,CASSLRHSGNTIYF,TGTGCCAGCAGTTTAAGGCACTCTGGAAACACCATATATTTT
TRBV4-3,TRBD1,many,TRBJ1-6,CASSQEDRLNSPLHF,TGCGCCAGCAGCCAAGAGGACAGGTTGAATTCACCCCTCCACTTT
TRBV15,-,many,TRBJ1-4,CATSRGANEKLFF,TGTGCCACCAGCAGGGGGGCTAATGAAAAACTGTTTTTT
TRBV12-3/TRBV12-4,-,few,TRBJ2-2,CASSQISGPPTGELFF,TGTGCCAGCAGCCAGATATCCGGGCCCCCCACCGGGGAGCTGTTTTTT
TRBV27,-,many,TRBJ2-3,CASSLLAGRNTDTQYF,TGTGCCAGCAGTTTATTGGCAGGGCGAAACACAGATACGCAGTATTTT
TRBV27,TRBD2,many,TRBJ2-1,CASSFRFIRPSGSNEQFF,TGTGCCAGCAGTTTCCGATTTATCCGTCCTAGCGGGAGCAATGAGCAGTTCTTC
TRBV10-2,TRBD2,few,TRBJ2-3,CASMEAGAPREQYF,TGCGCCAGCATGGAAGCGGGGGCCCCCCGGGAGCAGTATTTT
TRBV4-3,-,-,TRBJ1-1,CASSQARPPPGTEAFF,TGCGCCAGCAGCCAAGCTCGACCCCCCCCGGGGACTGAAGCTTTCTTT
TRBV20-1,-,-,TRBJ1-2,CSVGAYYGYTF,TGCAGTGTTGGGGCCTACTATGGCTACACCTTC
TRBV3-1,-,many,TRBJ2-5,CASSQEGYQETQYF,TGTGCCAGCAGCCAGGAGGGATACCAAGAGACCCAGTACTTC
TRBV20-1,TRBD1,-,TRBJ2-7,CSAFRDRGYEQYF,TGCAGTGCTTTCCGGGACAGGGGTTACGAGCAGTACTTC
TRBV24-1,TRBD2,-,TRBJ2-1,CATSDGASGRDEQFF,TGTGCCACCAGTGATGGGGCTAGCGGGAGGGATGAGCAGTTCTTC
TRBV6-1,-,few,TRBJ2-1,CASSAWDGYNEQFF,TGTGCCAGCAGTGCTTGGGACGGTTACAATGAGCAGTTCTTC
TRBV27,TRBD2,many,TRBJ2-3,CASSLGAGTSTDTQYF,TGTGCCAGCAGTTTGGGAGCGGGGACTAGCACAGATACGCAGTATTTT
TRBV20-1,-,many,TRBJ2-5,CSASIPSRTQETQYF,TGCAGTGCTAGTATCCCCTCTCGAACCCAAGAGACCCAGTACTTC
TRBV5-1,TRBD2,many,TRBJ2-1,CASSILAGEGNEQFF,TGCGCCAGCAGCATACTAGCGGGAGAGGGCAATGAGCAGTTCTTC
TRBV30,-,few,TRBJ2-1,CAWELVRAGNEQFF,TGTGCCTGGGAACTAGTAAGGGCTGGTAATGAGCAGTTCTTC
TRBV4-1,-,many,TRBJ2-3,CASSQVGADTQYF,TGCGCCAGCAGCCAAGTCGGGGCAGATACGCAGTATTTT
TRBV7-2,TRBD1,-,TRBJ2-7,CASSILKGAGYEQYF,TGTGCCAGCAGCATACTAAAGGGGGCGGGCTACGAGCAGTACTTC
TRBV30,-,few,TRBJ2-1,CAWTSLTEQFF,TGTGCCTGGACTAGTCTCACTGAGCAGTTCTTC
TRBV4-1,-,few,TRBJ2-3,CASSPNLREDTQYF,TGCGCCAGCAGCCCTAACCTGAGGGAAGATACGCAGTATTTT
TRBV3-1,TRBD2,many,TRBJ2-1,CASSQAGLNNEQFF,TGTGCCAGCAGCCAAGCGGGACTAAACAATGAGCAGTTCTTC